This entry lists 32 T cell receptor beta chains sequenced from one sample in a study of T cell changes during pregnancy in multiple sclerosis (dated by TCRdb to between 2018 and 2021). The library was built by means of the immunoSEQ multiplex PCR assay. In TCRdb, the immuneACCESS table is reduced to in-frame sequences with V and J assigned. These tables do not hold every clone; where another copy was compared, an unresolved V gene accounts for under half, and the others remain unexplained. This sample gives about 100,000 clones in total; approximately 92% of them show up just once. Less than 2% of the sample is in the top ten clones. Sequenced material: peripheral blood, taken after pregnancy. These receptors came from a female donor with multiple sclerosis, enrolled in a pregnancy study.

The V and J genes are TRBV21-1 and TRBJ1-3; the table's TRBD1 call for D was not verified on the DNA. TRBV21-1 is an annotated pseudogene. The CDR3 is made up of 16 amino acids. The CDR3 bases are TGTGTTGTTCCCTCCGGGACAGGGATTTATGGAAACACCATATATTTT. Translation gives CVVPSGTGIYGNTIYF.

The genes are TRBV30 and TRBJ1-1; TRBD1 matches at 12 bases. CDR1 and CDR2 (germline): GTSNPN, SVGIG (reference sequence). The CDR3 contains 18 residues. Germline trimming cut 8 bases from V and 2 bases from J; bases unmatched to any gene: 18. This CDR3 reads CARTPGGQGAYGNTEAFF. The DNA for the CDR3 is TGTGCCCGAACCCCGGGGGGACAGGGGGCGTATGGAAACACTGAAGCTTTCTTT.

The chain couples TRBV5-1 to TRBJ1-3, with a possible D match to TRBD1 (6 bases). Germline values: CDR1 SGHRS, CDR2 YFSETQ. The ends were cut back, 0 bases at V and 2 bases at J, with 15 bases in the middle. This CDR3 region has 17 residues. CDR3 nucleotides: TGCGCCAGCAGCTTGGTACCGACAGGAGGAGCTGGAAACACCATATATTTT. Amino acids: CASSLVPTGGAGNTIYF.

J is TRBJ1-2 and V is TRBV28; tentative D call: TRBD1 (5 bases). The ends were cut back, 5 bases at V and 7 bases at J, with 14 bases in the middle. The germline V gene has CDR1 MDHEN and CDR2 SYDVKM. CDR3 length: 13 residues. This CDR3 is CASSRPGKGGYTF. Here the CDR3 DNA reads TGTGCCAGCAGTCGTCCAGGGAAAGGTGGCTACACCTTC.

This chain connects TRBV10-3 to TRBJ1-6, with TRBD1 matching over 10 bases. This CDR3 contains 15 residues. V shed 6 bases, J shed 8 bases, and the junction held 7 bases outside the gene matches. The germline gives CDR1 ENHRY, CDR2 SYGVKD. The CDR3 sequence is CAISERTGGDSPLHF. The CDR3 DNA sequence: TGTGCCATCAGCGAAAGGACAGGGGGGGATTCACCCCTCCACTTT.

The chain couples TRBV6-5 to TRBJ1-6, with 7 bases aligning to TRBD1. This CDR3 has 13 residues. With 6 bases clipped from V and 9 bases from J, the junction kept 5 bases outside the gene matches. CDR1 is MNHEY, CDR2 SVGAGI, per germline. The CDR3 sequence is CASRQGVASPLHF. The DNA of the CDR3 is TGTGCCAGCAGGCAGGGGGTGGCTTCACCCCTCCACTTT.

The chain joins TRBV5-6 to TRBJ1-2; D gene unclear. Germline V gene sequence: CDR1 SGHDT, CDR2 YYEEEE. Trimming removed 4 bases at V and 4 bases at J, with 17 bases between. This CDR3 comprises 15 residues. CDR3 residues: CASSRWEGGPYGYTF. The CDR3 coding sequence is TGTGCCAGCAGCCGTTGGGAGGGAGGGCCCTATGGCTACACCTTC.

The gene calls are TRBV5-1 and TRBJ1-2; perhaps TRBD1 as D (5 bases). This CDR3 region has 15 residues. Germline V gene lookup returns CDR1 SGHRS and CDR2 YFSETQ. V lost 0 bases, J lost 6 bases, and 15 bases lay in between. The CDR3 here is CASSLAEGRSDGYTF. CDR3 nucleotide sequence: TGCGCCAGCAGCTTGGCGGAGGGGCGGTCGGATGGCTACACCTTC.

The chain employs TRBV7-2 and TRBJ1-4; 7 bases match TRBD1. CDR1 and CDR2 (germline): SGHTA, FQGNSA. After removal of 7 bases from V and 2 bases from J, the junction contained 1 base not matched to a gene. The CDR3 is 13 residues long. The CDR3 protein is CASTTGTNEKLFF. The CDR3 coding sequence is TGTGCCAGCACGACAGGGACTAATGAAAAACTGTTTTTT.

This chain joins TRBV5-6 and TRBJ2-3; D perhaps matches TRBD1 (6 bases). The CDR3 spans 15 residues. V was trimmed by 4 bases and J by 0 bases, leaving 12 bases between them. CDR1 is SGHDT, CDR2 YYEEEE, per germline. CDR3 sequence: CASSRTDLSTDTQYF. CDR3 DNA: TGTGCCAGCAGCCGGACAGACCTTAGCACAGATACGCAGTATTTT. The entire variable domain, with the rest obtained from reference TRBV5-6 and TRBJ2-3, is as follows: DAGVTQSPTHLIKTRGQQVTLRCSPKSGHDTVSWYQQALGQGPQFIFQYYEEEERQRGNFPDRFSGHQFPNYSSELNVNALLLGDSALYLCASSRTDLSTDTQYFGPGTRLTVL.

The CDR3 is CASSPFSGSSYEQYF. The CDR3 DNA reads as TGTGCCAGCTCACCCTTTAGCGGGAGCTCCTACGAGCAGTACTTC. The chain couples TRBV18 to TRBJ2-7; TRBD2 agrees at 9 bases. The CDR3 is 15 residues long. J was trimmed by 0 bases and V by 3 bases; bases with no gene match: 3. CDR1 KGHSH and CDR2 LQKENI come from the germline V gene.

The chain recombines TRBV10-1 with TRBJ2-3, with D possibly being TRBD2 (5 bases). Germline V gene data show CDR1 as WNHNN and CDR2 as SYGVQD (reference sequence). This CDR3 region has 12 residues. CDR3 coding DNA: TGCGAAGCGGTGGTTCGCACAGATACGCAGTATTTT. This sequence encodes CEAVVRTDTQYF.

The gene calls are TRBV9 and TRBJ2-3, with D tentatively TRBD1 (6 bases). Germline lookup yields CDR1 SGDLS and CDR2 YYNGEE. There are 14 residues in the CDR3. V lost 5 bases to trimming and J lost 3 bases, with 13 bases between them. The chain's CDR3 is CASSITGLTDTQYF. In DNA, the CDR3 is TGTGCCAGCAGTATAACAGGGTTAACAGATACGCAGTATTTT.

CDR3 sequence: CASSWDSRAMNTEAFF. CDR3 coding DNA: TGTGCCAGCAGCTGGGACAGCCGAGCCATGAACACTGAAGCTTTCTTT. This chain connects TRBV7-2 to TRBJ1-1, with 7 bases fitting TRBD1. The CDR3 consists of 16 residues. V lost 4 bases to trimming and J lost 0 bases; unmatched junction nucleotides: 8. CDR1 is SGHTA and CDR2 is FQGNSA in the germline V gene.

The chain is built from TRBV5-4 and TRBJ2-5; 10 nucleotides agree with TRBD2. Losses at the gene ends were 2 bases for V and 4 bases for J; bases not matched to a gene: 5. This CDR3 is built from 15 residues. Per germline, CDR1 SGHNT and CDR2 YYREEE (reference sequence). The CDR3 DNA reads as TGTGCCAGCAGCTTTAGCGGGGGGCCCCGAGAGACCCAGTACTTC. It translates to CASSFSGGPRETQYF.

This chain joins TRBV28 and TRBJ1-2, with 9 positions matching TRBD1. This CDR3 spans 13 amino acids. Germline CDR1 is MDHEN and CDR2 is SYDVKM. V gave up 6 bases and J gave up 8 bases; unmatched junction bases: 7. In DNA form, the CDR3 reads TGTGCCAGCAGAAAAACCGGGACAGGGGGCTACACCTTC. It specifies CASRKTGTGGYTF.

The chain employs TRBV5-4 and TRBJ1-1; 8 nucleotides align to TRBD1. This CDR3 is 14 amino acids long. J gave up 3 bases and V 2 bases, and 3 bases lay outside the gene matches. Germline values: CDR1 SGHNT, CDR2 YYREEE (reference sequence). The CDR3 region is CASSFDRGYTEAFF. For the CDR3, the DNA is TGTGCCAGCAGCTTCGACAGGGGATACACTGAAGCTTTCTTT.

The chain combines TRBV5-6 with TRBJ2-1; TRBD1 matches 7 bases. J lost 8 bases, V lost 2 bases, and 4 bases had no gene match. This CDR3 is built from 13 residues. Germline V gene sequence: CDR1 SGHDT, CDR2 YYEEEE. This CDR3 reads CASSFTGVYEQFF. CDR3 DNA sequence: TGTGCCAGCAGCTTCACAGGGGTGTATGAGCAGTTCTTC.

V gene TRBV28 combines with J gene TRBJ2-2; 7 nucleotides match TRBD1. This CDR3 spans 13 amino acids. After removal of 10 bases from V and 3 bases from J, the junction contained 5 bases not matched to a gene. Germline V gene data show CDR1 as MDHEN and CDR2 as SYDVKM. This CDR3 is CATSTGYTGELFF. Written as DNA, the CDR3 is TGTGCCACCTCGACAGGGTACACCGGGGAGCTGTTTTTT. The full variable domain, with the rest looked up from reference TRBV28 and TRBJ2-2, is DVKVTQSSRYLVKRTGEKVFLECVQDMDHENMFWYRQDPGLGLRLIYFSYDVKMKEKGDIPEGYSVSREKKERFSLILESASTNQTSMYLCATSTGYTGELFFGEGSRLTVL.

CDR3 nucleotide sequence: TGTGCCAGTTTTTCTACGGGTCAGAGCAATCAGCCCCAGCATTTT. Its translation is CASFSTGQSNQPQHF. The V and J genes are TRBV6-1 and TRBJ1-5; no firm D call. Germline lookup yields CDR1 MNHNS and CDR2 SASEGT. This CDR3 region has 15 residues. V lost 9 bases, J lost 1 base, and 16 bases lay in between.

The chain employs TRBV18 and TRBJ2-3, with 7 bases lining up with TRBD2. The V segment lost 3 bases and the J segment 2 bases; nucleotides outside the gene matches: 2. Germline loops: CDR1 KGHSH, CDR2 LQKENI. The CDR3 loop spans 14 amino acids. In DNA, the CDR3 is TGTGCCAGCTCACCCGGGACTAACACAGATACGCAGTATTTT. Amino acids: CASSPGTNTDTQYF.

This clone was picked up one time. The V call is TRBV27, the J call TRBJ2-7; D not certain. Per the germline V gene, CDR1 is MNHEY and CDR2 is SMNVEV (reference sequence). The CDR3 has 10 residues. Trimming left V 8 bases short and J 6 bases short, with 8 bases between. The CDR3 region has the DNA TGTGCCAGCGGCCTGATCGAGCAGTACTTC. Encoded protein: CASGLIEQYF.

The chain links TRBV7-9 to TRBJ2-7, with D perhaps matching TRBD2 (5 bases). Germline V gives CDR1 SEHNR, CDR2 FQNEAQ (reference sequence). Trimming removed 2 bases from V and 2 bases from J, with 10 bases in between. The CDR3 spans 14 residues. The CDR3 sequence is CASSLYGGPYEQYF. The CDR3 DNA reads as TGTGCCAGCAGCTTATATGGAGGTCCCTACGAGCAGTACTTC.

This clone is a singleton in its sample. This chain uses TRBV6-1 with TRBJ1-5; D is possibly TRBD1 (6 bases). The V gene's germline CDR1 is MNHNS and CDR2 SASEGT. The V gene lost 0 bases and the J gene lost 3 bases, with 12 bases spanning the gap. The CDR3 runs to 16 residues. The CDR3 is CASSEAGHFPNQPQHF. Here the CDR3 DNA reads TGTGCCAGCAGTGAAGCGGGACACTTTCCCAATCAGCCCCAGCATTTT.

Here the CDR3 reads CASSASGALTDTQYF. The CDR3 region has the DNA TGTGCCAGCAGTGCTAGCGGGGCCCTCACAGATACGCAGTATTTT. This chain connects TRBV2 to TRBJ2-3, with 9 bases lining up with TRBD2. Germline-derived CDR1 and CDR2 are SNHLY and FYNNEI. This CDR3 comprises 15 residues. V dropped 4 bases and J dropped 2; count of bases not matched to a gene: 4.

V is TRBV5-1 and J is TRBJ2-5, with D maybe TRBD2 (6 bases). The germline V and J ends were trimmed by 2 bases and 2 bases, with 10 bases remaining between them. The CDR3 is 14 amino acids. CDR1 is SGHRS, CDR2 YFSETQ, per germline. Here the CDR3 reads CASSLGSGQETQYF. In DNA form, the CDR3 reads TGCGCCAGCAGCTTAGGTAGCGGACAAGAGACCCAGTACTTC.

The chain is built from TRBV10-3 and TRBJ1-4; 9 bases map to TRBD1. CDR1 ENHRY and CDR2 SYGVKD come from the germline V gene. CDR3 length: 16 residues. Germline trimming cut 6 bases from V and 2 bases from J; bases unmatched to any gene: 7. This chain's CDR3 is CAIRTGTGLTNEKLFF. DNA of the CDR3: TGTGCCATCAGGACCGGGACAGGGTTGACTAATGAAAAACTGTTTTTT.

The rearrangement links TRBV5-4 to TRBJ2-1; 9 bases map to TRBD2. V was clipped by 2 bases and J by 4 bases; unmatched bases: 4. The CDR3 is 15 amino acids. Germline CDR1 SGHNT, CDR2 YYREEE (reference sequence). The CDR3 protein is CASSFGTSSYNEQFF. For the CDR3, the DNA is TGTGCCAGCAGCTTCGGGACTAGCTCATACAATGAGCAGTTCTTC. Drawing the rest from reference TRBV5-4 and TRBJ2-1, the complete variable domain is ETGVTQSPTHLIKTRGQQVTLRCSSQSGHNTVSWYQQALGQGPQFIFQYYREEENGRGNFPPRFSGLQFPNYSSELNVNALELDDSALYLCASSFGTSSYNEQFFGPGTRLTVL.

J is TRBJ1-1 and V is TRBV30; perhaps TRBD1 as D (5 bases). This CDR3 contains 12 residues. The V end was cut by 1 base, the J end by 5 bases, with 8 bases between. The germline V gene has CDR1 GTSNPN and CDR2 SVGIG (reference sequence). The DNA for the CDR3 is TGTGCCTGGAGTGGGGGGGGTACTGAAGCTTTCTTT. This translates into CAWSGGGTEAFF.

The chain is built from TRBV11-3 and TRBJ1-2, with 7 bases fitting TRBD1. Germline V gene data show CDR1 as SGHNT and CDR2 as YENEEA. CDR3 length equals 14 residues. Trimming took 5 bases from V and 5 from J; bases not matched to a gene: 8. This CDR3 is CASSPRTGTYGYTF. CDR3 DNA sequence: TGTGCCAGCAGCCCGAGGACAGGTACATATGGCTACACCTTC.

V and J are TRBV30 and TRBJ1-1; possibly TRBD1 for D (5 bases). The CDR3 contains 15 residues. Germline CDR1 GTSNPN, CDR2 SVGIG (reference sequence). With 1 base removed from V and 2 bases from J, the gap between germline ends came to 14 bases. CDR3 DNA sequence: TGTGCCTGGAGTGGACGTTTGGGGCTTAACACTGAAGCTTTCTTT. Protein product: CAWSGRLGLNTEAFF. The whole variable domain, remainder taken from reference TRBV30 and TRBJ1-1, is SQTIHQWPATLVQPVGSPLSLECTVEGTSNPNLYWYRQAAGRGLQLLFYSVGIGQISSEVPQNLSASRPQDRQFILSSKKLLLSDSGFYLCAWSGRLGLNTEAFFGQGTRLTVV.

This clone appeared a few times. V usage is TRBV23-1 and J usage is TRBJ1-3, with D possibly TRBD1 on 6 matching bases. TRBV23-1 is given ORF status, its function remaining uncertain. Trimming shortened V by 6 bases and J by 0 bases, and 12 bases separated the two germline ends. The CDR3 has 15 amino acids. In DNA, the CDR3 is TGCGCCAGCAGACAGGGTTCTTTCTCTGGAAACACCATATATTTT. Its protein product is CASRQGSFSGNTIYF.